These 16 T cell receptor beta chains originate from one sample sequenced in a study of blood T cells in healthy people across ages. A second PCR, run for about 6 to 11 cycles, used a sample-barcoded 5' primer plus a J-beta primer mix. TCRdb itself ran the 5' RACE reads through MiXCR, one entry per CDR3 protein. The sample carries over 1,300,000 distinct CDR3 sequences, approximately 59% recorded once. Sequencing was carried out using blood. These receptors were collected from a young man in good health.

The J gene is TRBJ2-5, the V gene TRBV5-1; perhaps TRBD1 as D (5 bases). Per the germline V gene, CDR1 is SGHRS and CDR2 is YFSETQ. The CDR3 consists of 16 residues. Trimming cost V 2 bases and J 4 bases, with 18 bases left between them. The CDR3 here is CASSLGVRTTLETQYF. Here the CDR3 DNA reads TGCGCCAGCAGCTTAGGGGTCAGGACCACCCTAGAGACCCAGTACTTC. Drawing the rest from reference TRBV5-1 and TRBJ2-5, the complete variable domain is KAGVTQTPRYLIKTRGQQVTLSCSPISGHRSVSWYQQTPGQGLQFLFEYFSETQRNKGNFPGRFSGRQFSNSRSEMNVSTLELGDSALYLCASSLGVRTTLETQYFGPGTRLLVL.

This clonotype has just a few counts. The V and J genes are TRBV4-1 and TRBJ2-1, with TRBD1 as a possible D gene (6 bases). This CDR3 region has 13 residues. V lost 4 bases and J 9 bases, leaving 13 bases between the germline ends. Germline CDR1 reads MGHRA; CDR2 reads YSYEKL. CDR3 residues: CASSPTGIGEQFF. The DNA for the CDR3 is TGCGCCAGCAGCCCAACAGGGATAGGTGAGCAGTTCTTC.

As concerns this clonotype: A much larger clone is a single base away; this may be a read error. This rearrangement joins TRBV4-1 to TRBJ2-5; 11 positions match TRBD1. CDR3 length equals 16 residues. Looked up from germline, CDR1 is MGHRA and CDR2 is YSYEKL. The CDR3 region has the DNA TGCGCCAGCAACCAATGGGACAGGGGGGATATAGAGACCCAGTACTTC. Translated: CASNQWDRGDIETQYF.

Details on this clonotype: One junction end does not reproduce the germline sequence, and a read error may be involved. The chain employs TRBV20-1 and TRBJ2-7; 10 bases fit TRBD2. The CDR3 contains 15 residues. The V gene's germline CDR1 is DFQATT and CDR2 SNEGSKA (reference sequence). The CDR3: CSAGEASGSSYEQYF. CDR3 coding DNA: TGCAGTGCTGGAGAAGCTAGCGGGAGCTCCTACGAGCAGTACTTC.

Only a few counts were recorded for this clonotype. The rearrangement uses TRBV29-1 and TRBJ2-1, with D maybe TRBD2 (6 bases). The CDR3 runs 14 residues. V was clipped by 4 bases and J by 6 bases, with 16 bases between them. CDR1 is SQVTM and CDR2 is ANQGSEA in the germline V gene. Here the CDR3 reads CSVVSGVDTNEQFF. For the CDR3, the DNA is TGCAGCGTTGTATCGGGAGTTGATACCAATGAGCAGTTCTTC.

This clonotype was detected only once. The rearrangement joins TRBV5-1 to TRBJ2-7; 8 bases are shared with TRBD1. Germline loops: CDR1 SGHRS, CDR2 YFSETQ. The CDR3 loop spans 14 amino acids. The junction had 6 bases not matched to a gene; V was cut back by 1 base and J by 6 bases. CDR3 nucleotides: TGCGCCAGCAGCTTGAGGACAGGGTCCGCCGAGCAGTACTTC. It yields the protein CASSLRTGSAEQYF.

This chain links TRBV13 with TRBJ2-5; 10 positions agree with TRBD1. After removal of 4 bases from V and 11 bases from J, the junction contained 19 bases not matched to a gene. The CDR3 runs 17 residues. Per germline, CDR1 PRHDT and CDR2 FYEKMQ (reference sequence). This CDR3 is CASSWTRTGTGAWEQYF. CDR3 nucleotide sequence: TGTGCCAGCAGCTGGACGAGGACCGGGACAGGGGCGTGGGAGCAGTACTTC.

This clonotype showed up just a few times. This chain connects TRBV18 to TRBJ2-1, with 8 positions matching TRBD2. The germline V gene encodes CDR1 KGHSH and CDR2 LQKENI. The CDR3 length is 14 residues. With 6 bases clipped from V and 7 bases from J, the junction kept 8 bases outside the gene matches. CDR3 residues: CASSPSGSGNEQFF. The CDR3 bases are TGTGCCAGCTCCCCCAGCGGGAGTGGTAATGAGCAGTTCTTC.

This clonotype was counted a few times. CDR3 in amino acids: CASSYDRGETYNEQFF. As DNA, the CDR3 is TGCGCCAGCAGCTACGACAGGGGGGAAACCTACAATGAGCAGTTCTTC. This sequence joins TRBV5-1 and TRBJ2-1; 9 nucleotides agree with TRBD1. The V segment lost 3 bases and the J segment 2 bases; nucleotides outside the gene matches: 6. Germline CDR1 is SGHRS and CDR2 is YFSETQ. This CDR3 contains 16 residues.

The chain carries TRBV4-2 and TRBJ2-4; the D is unclear. The germline V and J ends were trimmed by 2 bases and 0 bases, with 14 bases remaining between them. The germline CDR1 and CDR2 sequences are LGHNA and YNFKEQ. The CDR3 loop spans 17 amino acids. CDR3: CASSQYPVIVAKNIQYF. CDR3 bases: TGTGCCAGCAGCCAATATCCGGTCATCGTAGCCAAAAACATTCAGTACTTC.

There are a few counts of this clonotype. The rearrangement joins TRBV12-3 or TRBV12-4 to TRBJ2-1, with TRBD2 matching 10 bases. Trimming at V came to 3 bases and at J to 9 bases, leaving 5 bases not matched to a gene. The CDR3 covers 14 residues. DNA for the CDR3: TGTGCCAGCAGTTTCCAGCGGGGGGGCACTGAGCAGTTCTTC. Protein: CASSFQRGGTEQFF.

The V gene is TRBV6-5, the J gene TRBJ2-3, with D hard to call. The germline V gene encodes CDR1 MNHEY and CDR2 SVGAGI. The CDR3 extends over 13 amino acids. V shed 6 bases and J shed 4 bases, with 11 bases lying between them. The CDR3 bases are TGTGCCAGCAGCCGTTACGGGCCAGATACGCAGTATTTT. This translates into CASSRYGPDTQYF.

This clonotype was seen more than once but under ten times. The J gene is TRBJ1-2, the V gene TRBV29-1, with D perhaps matching TRBD1 (6 bases). V was cut by 2 bases and J by 1 base, with 14 bases left in between. This CDR3 has 15 residues. CDR1 is SQVTM, CDR2 ANQGSEA, per germline. The CDR3 DNA is TGCAGCGTTGAAACCCGCAGGGGCCTTAACTATGGCTACACCTTC. It codes for CSVETRRGLNYGYTF.

The chain joins TRBV9 to TRBJ1-2, with D perhaps matching TRBD1 (5 bases). Trimming stripped 0 bases from V and 4 bases from J, with 10 bases between. Germline loops: CDR1 SGDLS, CDR2 YYNGEE. This CDR3 has 14 residues. The chain's CDR3 is CASSVAGSTYGYTF. The CDR3 bases are TGTGCCAGCAGCGTAGCAGGGAGCACCTATGGCTACACCTTC. Together with reference TRBV9 and TRBJ1-2, the CDR3 gives the full variable domain: DSGVTQTPKHLITATGQRVTLRCSPRSGDLSVYWYQQSLDQGLQFLIQYYNGEERAKGNILERFSAQQFPDLHSELNLSSLELGDSALYFCASSVAGSTYGYTFGSGTRLTVV.

The V call is TRBV5-6, the J call TRBJ2-4; 8 nucleotides align to TRBD1. TRBJ2-7 explains the end of the DNA better; the J call may be wrong. The CDR3 spans 17 residues. In germline, CDR1 is SGHDT, CDR2 YYEEEE. The CDR3 region is CASNHLRGQGPFGEQYF. The CDR3 DNA reads TGTGCCAGCAACCACTTACGCGGACAGGGACCCTTCGGCGAGCAGTACTTC.

Only a few counts were recorded for this clonotype. The V gene is TRBV20-1, the J gene TRBJ1-2; maybe TRBD1 (5 bases). V gave up 1 base and J gave up 4 bases, with 10 bases separating them. CDR1 and CDR2 (germline): DFQATT, SNEGSKA (reference sequence). The CDR3 has 13 residues. The CDR3 sequence is CSARGAGPYGYTF. The CDR3 nucleotides are TGCAGTGCTAGAGGAGCAGGGCCCTATGGCTACACCTTC.